These 21 T cell receptor beta chains were all obtained from the same sample, sequenced in a study of cytomegalovirus exposure and HLA in healthy donors. 13 Jbeta primers and 60 Vbeta primers were used for the PCR. Only in-frame clones appear in the TCRdb table, and some are missing; sequencing was by immunoSEQ multiplex PCR. The data show more than 80,000 clones, around 64% seen once. The sample consisted of PBMCs. All receptors come from a man between 60 and 75 years old in good health and CMV-seronegative.

This sequence joins TRBV5-4 and TRBJ2-1; 8 bases are a match to TRBD1. The germline V gene has CDR1 SGHNT and CDR2 YYREEE (reference sequence). Losses at the gene ends were 3 bases for V and 7 bases for J; bases not matched to a gene: 12. The CDR3 totals 16 residues. Written as DNA, the CDR3 is TGTGCCAGCAGCTCTAACTCAGGGGGCGGTTCAAATGAGCAGTTCTTC. Protein: CASSSNSGGGSNEQFF.

The CDR3 DNA sequence: TGTGCCAGCAGCCCTAGGGACACTTACAATGAGCAGTTCTTC. Translating it yields CASSPRDTYNEQFF. This rearrangement joins TRBV6-4 to TRBJ2-1, with a weak D call TRBD1 (6 bases). V was clipped by 6 bases and J by 4 bases, with 13 bases between them. CDR1 is MRHNA, CDR2 SNTAGT, per germline. This CDR3 has 14 residues.

The rearrangement links TRBV5-6 to TRBJ1-2; D is unresolved. CDR1 is SGHDT, CDR2 YYEEEE, per germline. This CDR3 has 13 amino acids. The V end lost 0 bases, the J end lost 4 bases, and 7 bases lay between the germline ends. The DNA for the CDR3 is TGTGCCAGCAGCTTGGAAACGGGCTATGGCTACACCTTC. It encodes CASSLETGYGYTF.

The chain joins TRBV15 to TRBJ2-7, with D possibly matching TRBD2 (5 bases). The CDR3 spans 17 residues. CDR1 is LNHNV, CDR2 YYDKDF, per germline (reference sequence). V was clipped by 0 bases and J by 6 bases, with 21 bases between them. The chain's CDR3 is CATSRDPFVGRSSEQYF. The CDR3, as DNA: TGTGCCACCAGCAGAGACCCCTTCGTGGGGAGATCTTCCGAGCAGTACTTC.

The J gene is TRBJ2-2, the V gene TRBV5-1; possibly TRBD1 for D (6 bases). Looked up from germline, CDR1 is SGHRS and CDR2 is YFSETQ. V lost 0 bases to trimming and J lost 4 bases, with 10 bases between them. There are 15 residues in the CDR3. CDR3 sequence: CASSLVGTITGELFF. The CDR3 nucleotides are TGCGCCAGCAGCTTGGTAGGGACAATCACCGGGGAGCTGTTTTTT.

The chain recombines TRBV6-6 with TRBJ1-5; 11 bases fit TRBD1. The CDR3 consists of 15 residues. Germline V CDR1 and CDR2: MNHNY, SVGAGI (reference sequence). V lost 6 bases and J lost 5; bases outside the gene matches: 6. The CDR3 region is CASSPGQGAHQPQHF. CDR3 DNA: TGTGCCAGCAGCCCCGGACAGGGGGCTCATCAGCCCCAGCATTTT.

The V and J genes are TRBV27 and TRBJ1-1; D ambiguous. CDR3 length equals 13 residues. The germline V gene has CDR1 MNHEY and CDR2 SMNVEV (reference sequence). V lost 2 bases and J 3 bases, leaving 7 bases between the germline ends. The CDR3 nucleotides read TGTGCCAGCAGTTTAAATGTATACACTGAAGCTTTCTTT. Translation: CASSLNVYTEAFF.

This clone has more than one count but fewer than ten. This sequence joins TRBV30 and TRBJ2-3; 8 nucleotides agree with TRBD1. V shed 5 bases, J shed 2 bases, and the junction held 3 bases outside the gene matches. Looked up from germline, CDR1 is GTSNPN and CDR2 is SVGIG (reference sequence). The CDR3 is 13 residues long. DNA for the CDR3: TGTGCCTGGCAGACAGGGGACACAGATACGCAGTATTTT. Translation: CAWQTGDTDTQYF.

The V gene is TRBV9, the J gene TRBJ2-1, with D perhaps matching TRBD1 (5 bases). Germline assignment: CDR1 SGDLS and CDR2 YYNGEE. There are 13 residues in the CDR3. V was cut by 0 bases and J by 8 bases, with 9 bases left in between. Here the CDR3 reads CASSVVGVHEQFF. The DNA of the CDR3 is TGTGCCAGCAGCGTAGTAGGGGTCCATGAGCAGTTCTTC.

This clone was seen once. The V and J genes are TRBV18 and TRBJ2-7; D is perhaps TRBD1 (6 bases). Germline V lookup: CDR1 KGHSH, CDR2 LQKENI. There are 16 residues in the CDR3. V dropped 3 bases and J dropped 1 base, with 16 bases sitting between them. The CDR3 loop reads CASSPFDRIVSYEQYF. The CDR3 coding sequence is TGTGCCAGCTCACCGTTCGACAGGATTGTTTCCTACGAGCAGTACTTC.

The chain couples TRBV11-3 to TRBJ2-7; D remains unclear. Germline loops: CDR1 SGHNT, CDR2 YENEEA. This CDR3 region has 12 residues. Trimming left V 6 bases short and J 0 bases short, with 6 bases between. The CDR3 spells CASSPSSYEQYF. CDR3 bases: TGTGCCAGCAGTCCTTCCTCCTACGAGCAGTACTTC.

This clone is medium-sized (0.01 to 0.1%) by share. The chain couples TRBV6-4 to TRBJ2-3; TRBD2 is a possible D gene (6 bases). This CDR3 spans 15 amino acids. V dropped 0 bases and J dropped 0 bases, with 7 bases sitting between them. CDR1 is MRHNA and CDR2 is SNTAGT in the germline V gene. The CDR3 spells CASSDSGGSTDTQYF. CDR3 coding DNA: TGTGCCAGCAGTGACTCTGGGGGGAGCACAGATACGCAGTATTTT.

This chain uses TRBV5-1 with TRBJ2-1; 12 bases match TRBD2. Germline V gives CDR1 SGHRS, CDR2 YFSETQ. V was clipped by 1 base and J by 10 bases; unmatched bases: 3. The CDR3 totals 14 residues. In DNA form, the CDR3 reads TGCGCCAGCAGCTTGCTACTAGCGGGGGGAGAGCAGTTCTTC. Its protein product is CASSLLLAGGEQFF.

This clone was seen more than once but under ten times. This rearrangement joins TRBV7-9 to TRBJ1-6, with D hard to call. Trimming left V 5 bases short and J 3 bases short, with 17 bases between. The CDR3 covers 17 residues. CDR1 is SEHNR and CDR2 is FQNEAQ in the germline V gene (reference sequence). The CDR3 sequence: CASSPLGGSYYNSPLHF. In DNA form, the CDR3 reads TGTGCCAGCAGCCCCCTGGGCGGGTCCTACTATAATTCACCCCTCCACTTT.

The CDR3 DNA is TGTGCCAGCAGTCCGGGACAGACTAATCAGCCCCAGCATTTT. As protein: CASSPGQTNQPQHF. The V and J genes are TRBV6-5 and TRBJ1-5; 7 bases are shared with TRBD1. CDR1 is MNHEY, CDR2 SVGAGI, per germline. This CDR3 has 14 amino acids. V gave up 5 bases and J gave up 4 bases; unmatched junction bases: 5.

The chain couples TRBV4-1 to TRBJ1-3; D unresolved. Germline V CDR1 and CDR2: MGHRA, YSYEKL. This CDR3 is 14 amino acids long. The V gene lost 5 bases and the J gene lost 0 bases, with 8 bases spanning the gap. The CDR3 sequence: CASSAGSSGNTIYF. The CDR3 DNA sequence: TGCGCCAGCAGCGCAGGCAGCTCTGGAAACACCATATATTTT.

The J gene is TRBJ2-6, the V gene TRBV2; possible D gene TRBD1, 6 bases. V was cut by 6 bases and J by 0 bases, with 6 bases left in between. Germline V gene sequence: CDR1 SNHLY, CDR2 FYNNEI. The CDR3 length is 14 residues. In DNA, the CDR3 is TGTGCCAGCAGAGGGGGCTCTGGGGCCAACGTCCTGACTTTC. This encodes CASRGGSGANVLTF.

The chain carries TRBV19 and TRBJ2-5; 8 nucleotides line up with TRBD2. V was clipped by 2 bases and J by 4 bases; unmatched bases: 6. CDR3 length equals 15 residues. Germline V lookup: CDR1 LNHDA, CDR2 SQIVND (reference sequence). CDR3 residues: CASSIPGLGAETQYF. The CDR3 DNA reads TGTGCCAGTAGTATACCGGGACTAGGGGCAGAGACCCAGTACTTC.

This chain links TRBV4-1 with TRBJ1-4; D may be TRBD1 (6 bases). The length of the CDR3 is 18 residues. From germline, CDR1 is MGHRA and CDR2 YSYEKL. Trimming cost V 7 bases and J 6 bases, with 27 bases left between them. For the CDR3, the DNA is TGCGCCAGCAAGGGGGGGGGTCGAATGGGTCAGCACCATGAAAAACTGTTTTTT. It yields the protein CASKGGGRMGQHHEKLFF.

The chain uses TRBV4-2 and TRBJ2-3, with 7 bases fitting TRBD2. The length of the CDR3 is 16 residues. V lost 0 bases to trimming and J lost 4 bases; unmatched junction nucleotides: 7. Germline CDR1 reads LGHNA; CDR2 reads YNFKEQ. The CDR3 sequence is CASSQERRLAPDTQYF. As DNA, the CDR3 is TGTGCCAGCAGCCAAGAGAGGCGACTAGCTCCAGATACGCAGTATTTT.

This clone turned up a few times. The chain couples TRBV7-8 to TRBJ2-6; tentatively, D is TRBD2 (7 bases). This CDR3 has 17 amino acids. Germline CDR1 is SGHVS and CDR2 is FQNEAQ. Trimming pared 2 bases from V and 1 base from J, leaving 12 bases between. The CDR3 DNA reads TGTGCCAGCAGCTTATTGGGGGGGGCGTCTGGGGCCAACGTCCTGACTTTC. The encoded protein is CASSLLGGASGANVLTF. Complete variable domain (other parts from reference TRBV7-8 and TRBJ2-6): GAGVSQSPRYKVAKRGQDVALRCDPISGHVSLFWYQQALGQGPEFLTYFQNEAQLDKSGLPSDRFFAERPEGSVSTLKIQRTQQEDSAVYLCASSLLGGASGANVLTFGAGSRLTVL.